This TCR beta chain is drawn from a study of shared clonotypes between healthy human individuals. Libraries were prepared by immunoSEQ multiplex PCR; TCRdb keeps only in-frame clonotypes and omits some of them. This repertoire shows about 980,000 clones, about three quarters found once; its top ten account for roughly 1.5%. Recent vaccinations or acute infections were absent in the healthy HIV-negative adult donors. Material for sequencing was memory CD4+ T cells sorted from blood. Subset indicated: CD45RA-negative fraction. This clonotype originated in a man between 18 and 29 years old in good health.

This CDR3 is CASSLQGSGNTIYF. CDR3 DNA: TGTGCCAGCAGCTTGCAGGGCTCTGGAAACACCATATATTTT. The chain combines TRBV7-2 with TRBJ1-3; possibly TRBD1 for D (5 bases). This CDR3 is built from 14 residues. Deletions cut 3 bases from V and 0 bases from J, with 6 bases between. The germline V gene has CDR1 SGHTA and CDR2 FQGNSA.